This paragraph covers one T cell receptor (beta chain) sequence. Its binding antigen is unknown. The record has no base qualities; no much larger clone is one base away. Using the deep immunoSEQ assay, multiplex PCR amplified TCR CDR3 regions from genomic DNA. Extracted genomic DNA from each cell subset was distributed evenly across all wells of several immunoSEQ 96-well plates, and each plate was treated as a replicate. For sorted subsets, approximately 0.2 ug of genomic DNA, equivalent to 25,000 to 30,000 T cell genomes, went into each replicate PCR. The purified libraries were quantified using a Qubit 3.0 fluorometer, sized with a Bioanalyzer 2100, and then quantified again using the KAPA Library Quantification kit. A separate single-read 150-cycle Illumina NextSeq 550 flow cell was used to sequence each immunoSEQ 96-well plate. As for the original processing: The immunoSEQ output contained only junctional sequences without quality scores, so filtering could not match that applied to full-length reads. Sequences were annotated with PyIR, a Python wrapper for IgBLAST v1.9, using IMGT germline references to assign V/J genes and CDR3. Any read was removed if the V/J assignment was weak (E-value above 1e-6), the CDR3 was missing, or the read contained stop codons, out-of-frame junctions, or ambiguous translated residues. V3J clonotypes were defined by identical inferred V gene, J gene, and CDR3 amino acid sequence. Percentage overlap between repertoires was computed as shared unique clonotypes divided by the size of the smaller repertoire. RTK rarefaction, the Chao1 estimator, and Recon v2.1 estimates of unobserved clonotypes were used to assess repertoire richness. OLGA was used to compute generation probabilities for all TCRbeta clonotypes that the gDNA method yielded from four donors. TCRdb stores this immuneACCESS table with in-frame sequences only. Part of the clones is absent; in the studies checked, under half of the shortfall reflects unresolved V genes, and no reason is known for the rest. The V and J calls and clone size come from that table; D and trimming were worked out from the DNA. The sample table contains around 1,900,000 clones; only one count was recorded for about 93% of them. Of the sample, approximately 1.6% falls within the top ten clones.

These data belong to a study of shared clonotypes between healthy human individuals (TCRdb year 2020). Context from the whole study: The cohort included three men and two women between 18 and 49 years of age. To estimate repertoire size and how much clonotypes are shared between individuals, the study performed deep sequencing of blood TCR repertoires from five healthy adults. Each donor's leukapheresis produced roughly between roughly 0.85 and 9.5 billion PBMCs. Different laboratories and diverse techniques were used to prepare libraries and sequence TCR repertoires, to increase sequencing depth and limit assay-specific biases. Per donor, three plates each were used for CD4 naive and CD4 memory, two for CD8 naive, and one for CD8 memory. What the research found in general, with its limitations: The genetic and exposure-history diversity represented was limited by the small number of donors. Across several donors, around 5% of naive CD4, 3.5% of naive CD8, 2.3% of memory CD4, and roughly 0.41% of memory CD8 clonotypes were shared. Compared with non-shared clonotypes, clonotypes shared by all four sorted-subset donors had higher generation probabilities. Based on pairwise subsampling, the degree of clonotype sharing among donors was expected to be affected by sequencing depth. Naive subsets generally had larger estimated clonotype richness than memory subsets did. Sampling was restricted to blood, and TCR repertoires in tissue are likely to differ from TCR repertoires in blood. Incomplete sequencing was indicated by rarefaction of sorted-subset datasets, despite the large sequencing depth.

CD8 naive samples were CD45RO-negative cells positively selected for CCR7, giving a CD45RA+CCR7+ population that excluded TemRA cells. Donors were healthy HIV-negative adults with no recently reported acute infections or vaccinations. Every donor was a Caucasian adult residing in Nashville, Tennessee, USA. Blood was collected by leukapheresis, and PBMCs were isolated by Ficoll-Histopaque density gradient centrifugation and then cryopreserved in liquid nitrogen vapor phase. Purity and quantity of every magnetically sorted T cell population were checked by analytical flow cytometry. Genomic DNA was isolated from every sorted fraction and measured by UV absorbance on a Nanodrop 2000c. The germline V gene encodes CDR1 SGHRS and CDR2 YFSETQ. Trimmed from V: 5 bases; trimmed from J: 4 bases; junction bases lacking a gene match: 6. Counted from cysteine to phenylalanine, this CDR3 has 15 amino acids. The DNA shown is the 45-base CDR3, in frame from base 1.

This TCR derives from a man aged 18 to 30 in good health. Some clones in this sample may be carry-over from other donors' samples. Sequenced input: naive CD8+ T cells from PBMCs. Read against the paper, the sample's cell subset or site label means: CD45RA+CCR7+. The chain is assembled from TRBV5-1 and TRBJ2-1; 10 bases in the middle match TRBD2. The DNA sequence is TGCGCCAGCAGGCCAACTAGCGGGACTTACAATGAGCAGTTCTTC. Translation gives CASRPTSGTYNEQFF.